The T cell receptor (beta chain) under discussion was sequenced for a study of a mutant IDH1 vaccine in newly diagnosed glioma. For the study at large: Patients were pretreated with radiotherapy, temozolomide, or both, mostly both.

The repertoire was sequenced with immunoSEQ multiplex PCR; TCRdb's copy has only in-frame clones and lacks some. Here the sample spans over 55,000 clones, about 83% being singletons. The study, taken as a whole, reports: Among patients, 93.3% showed immune responses induced by the vaccine. Variations in leading peripheral T cell clonotypes appeared to have no connection with pseudoprogression.

Time point noted: baseline, week 1 (first vaccination visit). Treatment here: pre-vaccination baseline after standard-of-care therapy. The donors had new WHO grade 3 or 4 astrocytomas; these were IDH1-mutant and ATRX-lost. This clone was counted once. Its matching antigen is unknown. The CDR3 consists of 15 residues. The germline V gene has CDR1 MNHEY and CDR2 SMNVEV (reference sequence). V lost 6 bases to trimming and J lost 2 bases, with 17 bases between them. The V gene is TRBV27, the J gene TRBJ2-7; D perhaps matches TRBD1 (5 bases). This receptor was taken from a woman in her late teens or twenties with glioma. Some clones in this sample may be carry-over from other donors' samples. The input for sequencing was peripheral blood mononuclear cells (PBMCs), taken from a glioma patient treated with radiotherapy, temozolomide or both. The CDR3 reads CASSLLGQGTYEQYF. The CDR3 nucleotides read TGTGCCAGCAGCCTTTTGGGGCAGGGCACCTACGAGCAGTACTTC.